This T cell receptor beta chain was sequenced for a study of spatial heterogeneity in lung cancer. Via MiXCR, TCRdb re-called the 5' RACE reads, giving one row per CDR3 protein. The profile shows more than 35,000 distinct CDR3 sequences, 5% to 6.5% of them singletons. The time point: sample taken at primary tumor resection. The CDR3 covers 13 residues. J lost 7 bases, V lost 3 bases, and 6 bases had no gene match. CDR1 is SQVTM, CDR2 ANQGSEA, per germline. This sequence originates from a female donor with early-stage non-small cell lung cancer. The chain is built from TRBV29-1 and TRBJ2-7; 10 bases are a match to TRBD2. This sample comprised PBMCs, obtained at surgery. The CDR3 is CSVDVTSGKEQYF. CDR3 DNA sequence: TGCAGCGTTGATGTTACTAGCGGGAAGGAGCAGTACTTC.